This TCR beta chain was captured in a study of cytomegalovirus exposure and HLA in healthy donors. The germline V gene encodes CDR1 MGHRA and CDR2 YSYEKL. The CDR3 has 13 residues. The germline V and J ends were trimmed by 2 bases and 10 bases, with 12 bases remaining between them. Both 60 Vbeta primers and 13 Jbeta primers went into the PCR. TCRdb keeps only in-frame clones here, not all; method: immunoSEQ multiplex PCR. Of tens of thousands of clones in the sample, 55% to 75% were seen once. The clonotype was recovered from a woman aged 40-49 years in good health and CMV-seropositive. Sequencing input: PBMCs. The V and J genes are TRBV4-1 and TRBJ2-1; the D is unclear. The CDR3 sequence is CASSQRNSWEQFF. DNA of the CDR3: TGCGCCAGCAGCCAACGTAACTCATGGGAGCAGTTCTTC.